This T cell receptor beta chain was identified during a study of blood T cell repertoires in COVID-19. Study at large: Samples representing acute and convalescent COVID-19 were sourced from the United States, Italy and Spain. The cDNA or gDNA used as material had been derived from T cells, B-cell-depleted T cells, or PBMCs.

Source study methods: Estimates of nucleated cell counts were drawn from the amplification of reference gene primers. Some clones are missing from TCRdb's copy, which holds only in-frame ones; the method was immunoSEQ multiplex PCR. The V and J calls and clone size were taken over from that table, and D and trimming were inferred from the DNA. The sample has about 300,000 clones; 70% to 90% are singletons. The sequenced sample consisted of peripheral blood. The TCR comes from a woman in her twenties or thirties who had recovered from COVID-19.

CDR3 nucleotide sequence: TGTGCCAGCTCTCCCCGACCGGGACAGGGGGCGAACTATGGCTACACCTTC. Protein: CASSPRPGQGANYGYTF. The chain links TRBV18 to TRBJ1-2; TRBD1 matches 12 bases. Trimming cost V 6 bases and J 2 bases; bases outside gene matches: 10. Germline V gene data show CDR1 as KGHSH and CDR2 as LQKENI. The CDR3 is 17 amino acids.